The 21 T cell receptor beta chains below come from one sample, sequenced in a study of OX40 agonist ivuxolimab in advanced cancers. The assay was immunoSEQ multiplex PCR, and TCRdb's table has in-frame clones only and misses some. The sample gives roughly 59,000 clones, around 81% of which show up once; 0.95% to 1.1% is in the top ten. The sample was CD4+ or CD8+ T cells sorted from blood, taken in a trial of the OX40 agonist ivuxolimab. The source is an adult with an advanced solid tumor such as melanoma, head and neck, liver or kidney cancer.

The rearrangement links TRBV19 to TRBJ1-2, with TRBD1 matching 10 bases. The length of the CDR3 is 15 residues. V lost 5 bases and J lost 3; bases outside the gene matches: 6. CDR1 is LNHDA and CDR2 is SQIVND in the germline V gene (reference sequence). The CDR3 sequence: CASSVPGQGYYGYTF. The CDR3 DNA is TGTGCCAGTAGTGTGCCGGGACAGGGGTACTATGGCTACACCTTC. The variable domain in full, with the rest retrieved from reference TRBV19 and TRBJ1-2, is DGGITQSPKYLFRKEGQNVTLSCEQNLNHDAMYWYRQDPGQGLRLIYYSQIVNDFQKGDIAEGYSVSREKKESFPLTVTSAQKNPTAFYLCASSVPGQGYYGYTFGSGTRLTVV.

The CDR3 spells CASSETRQGGGYTF. The CDR3 bases are TGTGCCAGCAGTGAAACCAGACAGGGAGGCGGCTACACCTTC. The chain has TRBV2 and TRBJ1-2, with 7 bases matching TRBD1. Trimming at V came to 2 bases and at J to 8 bases, leaving 8 bases not matched to a gene. From germline, CDR1 is SNHLY and CDR2 FYNNEI. The CDR3 is made up of 14 amino acids.

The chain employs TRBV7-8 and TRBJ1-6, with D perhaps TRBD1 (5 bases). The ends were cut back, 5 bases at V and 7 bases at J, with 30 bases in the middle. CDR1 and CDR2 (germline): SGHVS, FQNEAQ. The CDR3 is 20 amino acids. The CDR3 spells CASSGTGTPAPTRKNSPLHF. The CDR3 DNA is TGTGCCAGCAGCGGGACCGGGACCCCGGCACCGACAAGGAAAAATTCACCCCTCCACTTT.

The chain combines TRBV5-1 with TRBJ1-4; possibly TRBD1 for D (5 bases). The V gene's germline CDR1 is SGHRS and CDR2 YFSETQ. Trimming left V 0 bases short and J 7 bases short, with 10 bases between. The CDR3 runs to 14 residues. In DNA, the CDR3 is TGCGCCAGCAGCTTGGACCAGGGCGGTGAAAAACTGTTTTTT. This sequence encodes CASSLDQGGEKLFF.

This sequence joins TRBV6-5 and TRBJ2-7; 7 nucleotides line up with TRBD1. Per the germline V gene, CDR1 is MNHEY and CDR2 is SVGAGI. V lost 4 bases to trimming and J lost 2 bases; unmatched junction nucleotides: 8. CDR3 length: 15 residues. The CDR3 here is CASSSLRQGTYEQYF. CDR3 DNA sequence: TGTGCCAGCAGTTCCCTAAGACAGGGTACCTACGAGCAGTACTTC.

The CDR3 is CASGFISPDTQYF. CDR3 DNA: TGTGCCAGCGGATTTATAAGCCCAGATACGCAGTATTTT. V gene TRBV6-6 combines with J gene TRBJ2-3; D unresolved. The CDR3 is 13 residues long. Between the trimmed V and J ends, which lost 8 bases and 4 bases, there was a span of 13 bases. Germline V gene data show CDR1 as MNHNY and CDR2 as SVGAGI (reference sequence).

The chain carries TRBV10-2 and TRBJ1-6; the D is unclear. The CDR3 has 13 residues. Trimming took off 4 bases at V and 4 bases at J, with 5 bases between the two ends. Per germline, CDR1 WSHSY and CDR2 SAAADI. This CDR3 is CASSVGYNSPLHF. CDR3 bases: TGCGCCAGCAGTGTTGGATATAATTCACCCCTCCACTTT.

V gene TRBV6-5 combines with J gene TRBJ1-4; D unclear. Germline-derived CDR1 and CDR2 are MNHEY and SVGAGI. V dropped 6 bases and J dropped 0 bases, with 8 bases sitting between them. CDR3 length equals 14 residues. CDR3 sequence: CASSPTSTNEKLFF. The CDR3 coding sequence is TGTGCCAGCAGCCCCACATCAACTAATGAAAAACTGTTTTTT.

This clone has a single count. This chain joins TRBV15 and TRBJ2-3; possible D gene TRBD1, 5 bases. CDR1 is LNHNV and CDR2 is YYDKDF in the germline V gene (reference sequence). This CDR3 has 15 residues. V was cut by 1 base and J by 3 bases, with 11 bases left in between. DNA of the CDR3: TGTGCCACCAGCAGAGTTGGGGCGCCGACAGATACGCAGTATTTT. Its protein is CATSRVGAPTDTQYF.

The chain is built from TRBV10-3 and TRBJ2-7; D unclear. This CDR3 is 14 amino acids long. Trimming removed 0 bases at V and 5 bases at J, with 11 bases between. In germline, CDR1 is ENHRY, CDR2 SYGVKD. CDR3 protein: CAISESFGFHEQYF. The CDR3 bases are TGTGCCATCAGTGAGTCATTTGGGTTCCACGAGCAGTACTTC.

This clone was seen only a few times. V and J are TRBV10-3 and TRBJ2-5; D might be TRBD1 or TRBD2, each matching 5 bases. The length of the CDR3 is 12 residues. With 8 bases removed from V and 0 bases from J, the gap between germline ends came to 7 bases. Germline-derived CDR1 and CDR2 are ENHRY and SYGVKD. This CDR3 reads CAIGTNQETQYF. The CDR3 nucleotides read TGTGCCATCGGGACCAACCAAGAGACCCAGTACTTC.

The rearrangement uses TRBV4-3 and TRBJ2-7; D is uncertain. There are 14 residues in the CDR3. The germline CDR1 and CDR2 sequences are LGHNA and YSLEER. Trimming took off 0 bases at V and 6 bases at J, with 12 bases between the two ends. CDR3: CASSQDGSAAEQYF. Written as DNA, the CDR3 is TGCGCCAGCAGCCAAGATGGGTCTGCGGCCGAGCAGTACTTC.

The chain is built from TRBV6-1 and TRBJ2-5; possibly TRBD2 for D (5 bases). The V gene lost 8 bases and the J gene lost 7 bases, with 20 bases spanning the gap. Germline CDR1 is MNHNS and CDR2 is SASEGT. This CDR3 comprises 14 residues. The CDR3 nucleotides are TGTGCCAGCGAGGAGAGCGGCCAAACGGGGACCCAGTACTTC. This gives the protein CASEESGQTGTQYF.

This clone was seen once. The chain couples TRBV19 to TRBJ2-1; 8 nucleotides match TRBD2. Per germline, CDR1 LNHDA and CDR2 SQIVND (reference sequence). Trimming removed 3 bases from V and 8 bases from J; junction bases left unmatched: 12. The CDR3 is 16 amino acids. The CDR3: CASSMAAGGGTDEQFF. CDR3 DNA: TGTGCCAGTAGTATGGCGGCGGGCGGGGGGACGGATGAGCAGTTCTTC.

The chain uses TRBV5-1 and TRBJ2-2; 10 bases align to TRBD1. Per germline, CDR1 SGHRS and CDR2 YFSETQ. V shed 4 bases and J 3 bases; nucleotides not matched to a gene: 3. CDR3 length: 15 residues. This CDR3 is CASSGTGADTGELFF. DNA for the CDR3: TGCGCCAGCAGCGGGACAGGGGCGGACACCGGGGAGCTGTTTTTT.

DNA for the CDR3: TGTGCCACCAGCAGAGTGGAAGGCCTGGGCACTGAAGCTTTCTTT. Its protein product is CATSRVEGLGTEAFF. The chain has TRBV15 and TRBJ1-1; D not certain. With 1 base removed from V and 4 bases from J, the gap between germline ends came to 13 bases. The CDR3 runs 15 residues. Germline V lookup: CDR1 LNHNV, CDR2 YYDKDF (reference sequence).

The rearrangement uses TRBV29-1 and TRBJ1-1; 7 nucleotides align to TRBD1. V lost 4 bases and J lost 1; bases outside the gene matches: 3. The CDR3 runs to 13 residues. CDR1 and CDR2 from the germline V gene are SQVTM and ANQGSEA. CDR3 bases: TGCAGCGTTGCAAGACAGGGGAACACTGAAGCTTTCTTT. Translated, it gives CSVARQGNTEAFF.

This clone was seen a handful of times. The CDR3 DNA is TGTGCCAGCAGCTTTTCCGGTCGCAATGAGCAGTTCTTC. It specifies CASSFSGRNEQFF. The chain recombines TRBV7-9 with TRBJ2-1; D is undetermined. The CDR3 has 13 amino acids. Germline-derived CDR1 and CDR2 are SEHNR and FQNEAQ (reference sequence). V lost 3 bases and J 6 bases, leaving 9 bases between the germline ends.

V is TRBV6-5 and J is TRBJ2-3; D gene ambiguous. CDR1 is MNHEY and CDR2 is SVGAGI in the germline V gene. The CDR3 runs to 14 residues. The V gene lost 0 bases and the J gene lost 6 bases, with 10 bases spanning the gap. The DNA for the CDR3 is TGTGCCAGCAGTTACTCGGGCCAGAGGGATACGCAGTATTTT. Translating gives CASSYSGQRDTQYF.

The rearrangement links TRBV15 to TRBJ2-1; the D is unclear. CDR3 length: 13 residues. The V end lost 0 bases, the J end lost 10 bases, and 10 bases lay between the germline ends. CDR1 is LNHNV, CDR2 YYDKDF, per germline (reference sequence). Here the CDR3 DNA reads TGTGCCACCAGCAGAGAAGTTAGTGAGGAGCAGTTCTTC. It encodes CATSREVSEEQFF.

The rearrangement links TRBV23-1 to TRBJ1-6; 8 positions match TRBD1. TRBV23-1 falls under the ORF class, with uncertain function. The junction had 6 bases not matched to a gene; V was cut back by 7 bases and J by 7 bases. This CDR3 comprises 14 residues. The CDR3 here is CASNPGGRNSPLHF. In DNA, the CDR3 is TGCGCCAGCAACCCAGGGGGCAGAAATTCACCCCTCCACTTT.